This is a list of T cell receptor beta chains from one sample in a study of T-cell reconstitution after alpha-beta-depleted transplantation in children. MiXCR was run by TCRdb on the PCR reads, yielding one entry per CDR3 protein. The table records hundreds of thousands of distinct CDR3 sequences, roughly 8.1% of them present only once. Sequenced material: PBMCs, mostly from graft donor cells, taken 360 days after TCRalphabeta/CD19-depleted stem cell transplant. The receptors here all came from a male patient aged 2 to 10 who had a stem cell transplant for acute myeloid leukemia, so the T cells may come from the graft donor. The CDR3 runs from the conserved cysteine through the conserved F or W. Not all rows give a size; the values are once, few, many and, for expanded clones, a class.

>TRBJ2-5|many|TRBV20-1
CSASSWASGPRETQYF
>TRBJ1-3|few|TRBV6-5
CASSSVRTGNTIYF
>TRBJ2-5|-|TRBV12-3/TRBV12-4
CASGTRERETQYF
>TRBJ2-1|-|TRBV6-1
CASGRLGRPSYNEQFF
>TRBJ2-5|few|TRBV5-1
CASRGGTVAQETQYF
>TRBJ1-5|few|TRBV29-1
CSVRTGSFQPQHF
>TRBJ2-4|many|TRBV12-3/TRBV12-4
CASSPARQGVNIQYF
>TRBJ2-1|many|TRBV5-1
CASSLVAGSYNEQFF
>TRBJ2-1|many|TRBV20-1
CSARDTGGNYNEQFF
>TRBJ2-1|few|TRBV20-1
CSGGLAEYNEQFF
>TRBJ2-5|-|TRBV6-1
CASSSAGSGGMQTQYF
>TRBJ1-6|few|TRBV12-3/TRBV12-4
CASRRPGLQLSPLHF
>TRBJ1-2|many|TRBV5-1
CASSLRWAWDGYTF
>TRBJ2-4|few|TRBV28
CASSGGPGSAKNIQYF
>TRBJ2-7|-|TRBV5-5
CASSPVGPYEQYF
>TRBJ2-5|few|TRBV5-4
CASSYDKGREETQYF
>TRBJ2-7|-|TRBV9
CASSVGPGPYEQYF
>TRBJ1-4|-|TRBV18
CASSPPTERGKLFF